The 28 T cell receptor beta chains in this list originate from one sample, sequenced in a study of T cell responses to AZD1222 COVID-19 vaccine. The protocol was immunoSEQ multiplex PCR, while the TCRdb copy is restricted to in-frame clones and leaves out a portion. The table shows approximately 110,000 clones, with around 90% occurring only once. The material was peripheral blood, obtained on day 0 of AZD1222 vaccination. Receptor source: an adult in good health.

This chain links TRBV2 with TRBJ1-5, with D possibly being TRBD1 (6 bases). The CDR3 runs 16 residues. V lost 6 bases and J 6 bases, leaving 21 bases between the germline ends. Germline V gene lookup returns CDR1 SNHLY and CDR2 FYNNEI. CDR3 residues: CASSPLWGAYSQPQHF. The CDR3, as DNA: TGTGCCAGCAGCCCTCTTTGGGGGGCATATAGTCAGCCCCAGCATTTT.

The chain is built from TRBV5-4 and TRBJ2-3, with TRBD2 matching over 13 bases. This CDR3 is 11 amino acids long. Trimming cost V 4 bases and J 13 bases; bases outside gene matches: 0. Germline V CDR1 and CDR2: SGHNT, YYREEE (reference sequence). Here the CDR3 DNA reads TGTGCCAGCAGCGGGACTAGCGGGGAGTATTTT. The encoded protein is CASSGTSGEYF.

The chain couples TRBV19 to TRBJ1-5; D is uncertain. Between the trimmed V and J ends, which lost 1 base and 3 bases, there was a span of 7 bases. The CDR3 is 14 residues long. CDR1 is LNHDA and CDR2 is SQIVND in the germline V gene (reference sequence). The CDR3 DNA sequence: TGTGCCAGTAGTATAGTGCGGATCAATCAGCCCCAGCATTTT. Encoded protein: CASSIVRINQPQHF.

The V gene is TRBV3-1 (or the pseudogene TRBV3-2), the J gene TRBJ1-4, with 11 bases aligning to TRBD1. Germline V gene data show CDR1 as LGHDT and CDR2 as YNNKEL (reference sequence). With V trimmed by 5 bases and J by 6 bases, 5 bases remained unmatched. The CDR3 contains 15 residues. The CDR3 DNA reads TGTGCCAGCAGCTTCCCGGGACAGGGGGATGAAAAACTGTTTTTT. Translated: CASSFPGQGDEKLFF.

This chain uses TRBV2 with TRBJ2-3, with 7 bases identical to TRBD1. The CDR3 consists of 15 residues. V lost 3 bases and J lost 0; bases outside the gene matches: 3. Germline V CDR1 and CDR2: SNHLY, FYNNEI. The CDR3 reads CASSEQGVSTDTQYF. The CDR3 bases are TGTGCCAGCAGTGAGCAGGGGGTAAGCACAGATACGCAGTATTTT.

This clone has just one count. The CDR3 DNA follows: TGTGCCAGCAGTGAAGTTATGGGGGGAACCCAGTACTTC. Translating it yields CASSEVMGGTQYF. The V and J genes are TRBV2 and TRBJ2-5, with a tentative D call TRBD2 (6 bases). Germline V gene data show CDR1 as SNHLY and CDR2 as FYNNEI. V gave up 1 base and J gave up 8 bases, with 11 bases separating them. The CDR3 has 13 amino acids.

The table lists this clone with a count of one. This sequence joins TRBV3-1 (or the pseudogene TRBV3-2) and TRBJ2-1; D may be TRBD1 (5 bases). Trimming took off 4 bases at V and 0 bases at J, with 7 bases between the two ends. The length of the CDR3 is 14 residues. From germline, CDR1 is LGHDT and CDR2 YNNKEL (reference sequence). The CDR3 sequence is CASSLGPSYNEQFF. DNA of the CDR3: TGTGCCAGCAGCCTGGGGCCCTCCTACAATGAGCAGTTCTTC.

The V gene is TRBV5-6, the J gene TRBJ2-2, with D possibly being TRBD1 (5 bases). V was shortened by 3 bases and J by 4 bases, with 13 bases between the two germline ends. Germline CDR1 is SGHDT and CDR2 is YYEEEE. The CDR3 is 15 residues long. The CDR3 region is CASSSVKGATGELFF. As DNA, the CDR3 is TGTGCCAGCAGCTCGGTGAAAGGGGCCACCGGGGAGCTGTTTTTT. The variable domain in full, completed from reference TRBV5-6 and TRBJ2-2, reads DAGVTQSPTHLIKTRGQQVTLRCSPKSGHDTVSWYQQALGQGPQFIFQYYEEEERQRGNFPDRFSGHQFPNYSSELNVNALLLGDSALYLCASSSVKGATGELFFGEGSRLTVL.

This clone was observed a handful of times. The chain has TRBV4-2 and TRBJ1-2; D possibly corresponds to TRBD1 (5 bases). Germline CDR1 and CDR2: LGHNA and YNFKEQ. CDR3 length equals 16 residues. The germline V and J ends were trimmed by 0 bases and 2 bases, with 13 bases remaining between them. CDR3: CASSQDGSGRNYGYTF. CDR3 in DNA: TGTGCCAGCAGCCAAGATGGGTCAGGGAGAAACTATGGCTACACCTTC.

This chain joins TRBV29-1 and TRBJ1-5; D may be TRBD1 (5 bases). The CDR3 covers 15 residues. Germline V gives CDR1 SQVTM, CDR2 ANQGSEA. Trimming cost V 4 bases and J 4 bases, with 17 bases left between them. DNA of the CDR3: TGCAGCGTTGCAGGGCCGAATGCCAGGAATCAGCCCCAGCATTTT. This encodes CSVAGPNARNQPQHF. Drawing the rest from reference TRBV29-1 and TRBJ1-5, the complete variable domain is SAVISQKPSRDICQRGTSLTIQCQVDSQVTMMFWYRQQPGQSLTLIATANQGSEATYESGFVIDKFPISRPNLTFSTLTVSNMSPEDSSIYLCSVAGPNARNQPQHFGDGTRLSIL.

The V gene is TRBV2, the J gene TRBJ1-1; D not certain. The germline V gene encodes CDR1 SNHLY and CDR2 FYNNEI. There are 13 residues in the CDR3. V lost 7 bases and J 2 bases, leaving 11 bases between the germline ends. Here the CDR3 reads CASNPGGNTEAFF. The CDR3, as DNA: TGTGCCAGCAACCCGGGCGGAAACACTGAAGCTTTCTTT.

This chain uses TRBV6-5 with TRBJ1-5, with D possibly being TRBD1 (6 bases). V lost 5 bases and J lost 0, with 8 bases in between. The CDR3 sequence is 14 residues long. Germline values: CDR1 MNHEY, CDR2 SVGAGI. CDR3 loop: CASSRTDSNQPQHF. CDR3 DNA: TGTGCCAGCAGTCGGACAGATAGCAATCAGCCCCAGCATTTT.

The V call is TRBV19, the J call TRBJ2-1; the D is unclear. Germline CDR1 is LNHDA and CDR2 is SQIVND (reference sequence). Trimming took off 2 bases at V and 11 bases at J, with 13 bases between the two ends. The CDR3 loop spans 13 amino acids. The CDR3 sequence is CASSIRPATQQFF. The DNA of the CDR3 is TGTGCCAGTAGTATAAGGCCGGCGACACAGCAGTTCTTC.

V is TRBV29-1 and J is TRBJ1-6; TRBD1 agrees at 8 bases. Germline CDR1 and CDR2: SQVTM and ANQGSEA. CDR3 length: 13 amino acids. With V trimmed by 7 bases and J by 10 bases, 9 bases remained unmatched. As DNA, the CDR3 is TGCAGCGCTCTGGACAGGGAAGGGTCACCCCTCCACTTT. Its protein product is CSALDREGSPLHF.

V is TRBV7-2 and J is TRBJ2-7; either TRBD1 or TRBD2 may supply D (6 bases each). Trimming removed 5 bases from V and 6 bases from J, with 11 bases in between. This CDR3 comprises 12 residues. Germline assignment: CDR1 SGHTA and CDR2 FQGNSA. CDR3 bases: TGTGCCAGCAGCCGGGGGCCAGGCGAGCAGTACTTC. Its translation: CASSRGPGEQYF.

The chain is built from TRBV5-1 and TRBJ2-2; possible D gene TRBD1, 6 bases. Trimming cost V 6 bases and J 8 bases, with 23 bases left between them. Looked up from germline, CDR1 is SGHRS and CDR2 is YFSETQ. This CDR3 has 16 amino acids. The CDR3 bases are TGCGCCAGCAACCCAACGGGACAAGCAGTTCTAGGGGAGCTGTTTTTT. Translating gives CASNPTGQAVLGELFF.

The V gene is TRBV25-1, the J gene TRBJ2-3, with 12 bases lining up with TRBD2. The CDR3 has 17 amino acids. The ends lost 6 bases at V and 5 bases at J; junction bases unmatched: 12. The germline V gene encodes CDR1 MGHDK and CDR2 SYGVNS. CDR3 in DNA: TGTGCCAGCAGAGGGGCCGCTAGCGGGAGGGGGGGAGATACGCAGTATTTT. It encodes CASRGAASGRGGDTQYF.

The chain joins TRBV5-1 to TRBJ1-1; D remains unclear. CDR1 SGHRS and CDR2 YFSETQ come from the germline V gene. CDR3 length equals 13 residues. V was clipped by 1 base and J by 8 bases, with 12 bases between them. Written as DNA, the CDR3 is TGCGCCAGCAGCTTGATGTCGGGCAGCGAAGCTTTCTTT. Translated: CASSLMSGSEAFF.

The gene calls are TRBV6-2 or TRBV6-3 and TRBJ2-1, with 8 bases lining up with TRBD2. CDR1 MNHEY and CDR2 SVGEGT come from the germline V gene. CDR3 length: 16 amino acids. After removal of 2 bases from V and 3 bases from J, the junction contained 6 bases not matched to a gene. CDR3 sequence reads: CASSYPTSGHYNEQFF. Here the CDR3 DNA reads TGTGCCAGCAGTTACCCCACTAGCGGACACTACAATGAGCAGTTCTTC.

V is TRBV30 and J is TRBJ2-7, with 7 bases aligning to TRBD1. Germline CDR1 is GTSNPN and CDR2 is SVGIG (reference sequence). There are 15 residues in the CDR3. The J segment lost 2 bases and the V segment lost 3 bases, leaving 10 bases of the junction unmatched. CDR3 sequence reads: CAWRGKGQITYEQYF. Here the CDR3 DNA reads TGTGCCTGGAGGGGCAAGGGACAGATCACCTACGAGCAGTACTTC.

The rearrangement uses TRBV3-1 (or the pseudogene TRBV3-2) and TRBJ1-2, with D hard to call. Germline V lookup: CDR1 LGHDT, CDR2 YNNKEL (reference sequence). Trimming cost V 1 base and J 1 base, with 7 bases left between them. The CDR3 loop spans 14 amino acids. CDR3 bases: TGTGCCAGCAGCCAAGTGCGGAATAACTATGGCTACACCTTC. Protein product: CASSQVRNNYGYTF.

The chain has TRBV6-5 and TRBJ1-2; D uncertain. The CDR3 has 12 amino acids. The V end lost 6 bases, the J end lost 3 bases, and 8 bases lay between the germline ends. CDR1 and CDR2 from the germline V gene are MNHEY and SVGAGI. The CDR3 coding sequence is TGTGCCAGCAGATACGGGGACTATGGCTACACCTTC. Protein: CASRYGDYGYTF.

This rearrangement joins TRBV5-1 to TRBJ2-1; 7 bases are a match to TRBD2. The V segment lost 0 bases and the J segment 6 bases; nucleotides outside the gene matches: 0. The CDR3 consists of 13 residues. CDR1 and CDR2 (germline): SGHRS, YFSETQ. CDR3 sequence (DNA): TGCGCCAGCAGCTTGGGGACTAGCAATGAGCAGTTCTTC. Translating it yields CASSLGTSNEQFF. The full variable domain, in which reference TRBV5-1 and TRBJ2-1 provide the parts outside the CDR3, is KAGVTQTPRYLIKTRGQQVTLSCSPISGHRSVSWYQQTPGQGLQFLFEYFSETQRNKGNFPGRFSGRQFSNSRSEMNVSTLELGDSALYLCASSLGTSNEQFFGPGTRLTVL.

V and J are TRBV5-5 and TRBJ2-1; D perhaps matches TRBD2 (5 bases). The CDR3 consists of 13 residues. Between the trimmed V and J ends, which lost 4 bases and 8 bases, there was a span of 13 bases. Germline V gives CDR1 SGHKS, CDR2 YYEKEE (reference sequence). The chain's CDR3 is CASSAPGNHEQFF. As DNA, the CDR3 is TGTGCCAGCAGCGCGCCGGGAAACCATGAGCAGTTCTTC.

This sequence joins TRBV7-9 and TRBJ1-4; 9 bases match TRBD1. The CDR3 runs 15 residues. CDR1 and CDR2 from the germline V gene are SEHNR and FQNEAQ (reference sequence). Trimming took 5 bases from V and 4 from J; bases not matched to a gene: 5. CDR3 DNA sequence: TGTGCCAGCAGCATCGACAGGGGGATTAATGAAAAACTGTTTTTT. This translates into CASSIDRGINEKLFF. The complete variable domain, with remaining parts taken from reference TRBV7-9 and TRBJ1-4, reads DTGVSQNPRHKITKRGQNVTFRCDPISEHNRLYWYRQTLGQGPEFLTYFQNEAQLEKSRLLSDRFSAERPKGSFSTLEIQRTEQGDSAMYLCASSIDRGINEKLFFGSGTQLSVL.

The chain combines TRBV10-1 with TRBJ2-3, with D perhaps matching TRBD2 (6 bases). Germline lookup yields CDR1 WNHNN and CDR2 SYGVQD (reference sequence). This CDR3 spans 17 amino acids. The germline V and J ends were trimmed by 2 bases and 1 base, with 16 bases remaining between them. In DNA form, the CDR3 reads TGCGCCAGCAGTGAGGTCGGGGCCGGGAGCGGCACAGATACGCAGTATTTT. Its protein is CASSEVGAGSGTDTQYF.

The chain carries TRBV12-3 or TRBV12-4 and TRBJ1-6, with a weak D call TRBD1 (5 bases). This CDR3 has 13 residues. V shed 3 bases and J shed 10 bases, with 10 bases lying between them. Here the CDR3 reads CASSLGVHSPLHF. The CDR3 DNA sequence: TGTGCCAGCAGTTTGGGGGTCCACTCACCCCTCCACTTT.

This rearrangement joins TRBV12-3 or TRBV12-4 to TRBJ1-5; D is possibly TRBD1 (5 bases). V shed 5 bases and J shed 4 bases, with 9 bases lying between them. CDR3 size: 13 residues. The CDR3 DNA follows: TGTGCCAGCAGTCAATCAGGGAATCAGCCCCAGCATTTT. This gives the protein CASSQSGNQPQHF.